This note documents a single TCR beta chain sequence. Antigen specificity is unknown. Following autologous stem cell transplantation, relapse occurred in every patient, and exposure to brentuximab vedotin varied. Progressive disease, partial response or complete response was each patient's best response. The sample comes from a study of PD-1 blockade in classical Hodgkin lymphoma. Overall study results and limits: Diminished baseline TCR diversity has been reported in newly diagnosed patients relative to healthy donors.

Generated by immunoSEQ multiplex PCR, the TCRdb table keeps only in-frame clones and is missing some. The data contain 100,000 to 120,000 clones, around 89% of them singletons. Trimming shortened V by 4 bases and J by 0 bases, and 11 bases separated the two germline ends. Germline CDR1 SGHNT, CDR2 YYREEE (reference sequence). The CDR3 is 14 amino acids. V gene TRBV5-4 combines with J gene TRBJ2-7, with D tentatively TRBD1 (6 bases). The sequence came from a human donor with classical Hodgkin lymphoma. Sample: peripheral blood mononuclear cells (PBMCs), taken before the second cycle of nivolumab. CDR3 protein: CASSRGTISYEQYF. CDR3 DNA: TGTGCCAGCAGCCGTGGGACAATCTCCTACGAGCAGTACTTC. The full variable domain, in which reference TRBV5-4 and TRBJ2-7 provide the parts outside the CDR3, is ETGVTQSPTHLIKTRGQQVTLRCSSQSGHNTVSWYQQALGQGPQFIFQYYREEENGRGNFPPRFSGLQFPNYSSELNVNALELDDSALYLCASSRGTISYEQYFGPGTRLTVT.